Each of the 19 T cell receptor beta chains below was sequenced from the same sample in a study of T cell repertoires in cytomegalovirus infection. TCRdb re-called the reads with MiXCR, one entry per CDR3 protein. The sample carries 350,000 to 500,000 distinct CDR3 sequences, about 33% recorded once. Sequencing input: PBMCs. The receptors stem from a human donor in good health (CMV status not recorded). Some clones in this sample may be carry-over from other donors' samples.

The CDR3 DNA reads as TGTGCCAGCAGCCAAGGGTTTCGAGCAACTGAAGCTTTCTTT. Its translation is CASSQGFRATEAFF. This chain uses TRBV3-1 with TRBJ1-1, with D unresolved. In germline, CDR1 is LGHDT, CDR2 YNNKEL (reference sequence). V shed 1 base and J shed 5 bases, with 11 bases lying between them. This CDR3 contains 14 residues.

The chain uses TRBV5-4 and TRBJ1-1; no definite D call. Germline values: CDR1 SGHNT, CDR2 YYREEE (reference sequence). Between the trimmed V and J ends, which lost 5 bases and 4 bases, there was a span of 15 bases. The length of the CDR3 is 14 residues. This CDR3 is CASREGVGSTEAFF. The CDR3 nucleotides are TGTGCCAGCAGGGAGGGTGTGGGGTCCACTGAAGCTTTCTTT.

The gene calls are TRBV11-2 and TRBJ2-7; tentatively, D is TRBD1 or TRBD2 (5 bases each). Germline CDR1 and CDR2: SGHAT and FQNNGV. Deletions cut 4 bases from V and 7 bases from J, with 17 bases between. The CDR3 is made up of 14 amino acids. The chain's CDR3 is CASSSLLRGQEQYF. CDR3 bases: TGTGCCAGCAGCTCCCTGCTGAGGGGTCAAGAGCAGTACTTC.

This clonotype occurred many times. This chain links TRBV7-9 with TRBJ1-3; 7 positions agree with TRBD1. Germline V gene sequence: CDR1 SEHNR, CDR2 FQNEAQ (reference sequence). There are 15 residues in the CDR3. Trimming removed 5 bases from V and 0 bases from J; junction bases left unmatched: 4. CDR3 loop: CASSEQGSSGNTIYF. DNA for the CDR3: TGTGCCAGCAGCGAACAGGGGAGCTCTGGAAACACCATATATTTT. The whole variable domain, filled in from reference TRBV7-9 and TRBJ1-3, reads DTGVSQNPRHKITKRGQNVTFRCDPISEHNRLYWYRQTLGQGPEFLTYFQNEAQLEKSRLLSDRFSAERPKGSFSTLEIQRTEQGDSAMYLCASSEQGSSGNTIYFGEGSWLTVV.

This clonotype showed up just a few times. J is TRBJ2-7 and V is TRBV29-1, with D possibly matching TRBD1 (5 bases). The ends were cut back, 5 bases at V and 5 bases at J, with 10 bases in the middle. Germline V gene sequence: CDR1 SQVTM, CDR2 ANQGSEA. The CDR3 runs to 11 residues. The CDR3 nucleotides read TGCAGCGTTCTAAGGGGCGACGAGCAGTACTTC. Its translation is CSVLRGDEQYF.

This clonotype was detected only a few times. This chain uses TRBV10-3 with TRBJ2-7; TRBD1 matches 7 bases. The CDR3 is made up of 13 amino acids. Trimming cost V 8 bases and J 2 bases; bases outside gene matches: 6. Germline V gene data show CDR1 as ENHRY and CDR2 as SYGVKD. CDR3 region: CAIADREAYEQYF. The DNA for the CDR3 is TGTGCCATCGCCGACAGGGAAGCCTACGAGCAGTACTTC.

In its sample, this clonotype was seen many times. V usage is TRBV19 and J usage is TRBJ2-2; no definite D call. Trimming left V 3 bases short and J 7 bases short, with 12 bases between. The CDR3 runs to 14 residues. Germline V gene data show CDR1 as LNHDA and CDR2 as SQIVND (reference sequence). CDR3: CASSMASRYGELFF. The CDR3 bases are TGTGCCAGTAGTATGGCCTCTCGTTACGGGGAGCTGTTTTTT.

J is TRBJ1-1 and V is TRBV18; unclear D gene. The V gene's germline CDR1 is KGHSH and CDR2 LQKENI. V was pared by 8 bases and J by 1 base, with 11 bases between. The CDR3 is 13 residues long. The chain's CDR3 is CASTTNGNTEAFF. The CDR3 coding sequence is TGTGCCAGCACGACGAACGGGAACACTGAAGCTTTCTTT.

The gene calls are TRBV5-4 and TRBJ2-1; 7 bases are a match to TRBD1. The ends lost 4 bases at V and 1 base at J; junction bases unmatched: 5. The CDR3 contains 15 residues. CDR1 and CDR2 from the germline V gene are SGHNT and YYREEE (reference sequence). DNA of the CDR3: TGTGCCAGCAGCGATGGGACAGCTTCCTACAATGAGCAGTTCTTC. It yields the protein CASSDGTASYNEQFF.

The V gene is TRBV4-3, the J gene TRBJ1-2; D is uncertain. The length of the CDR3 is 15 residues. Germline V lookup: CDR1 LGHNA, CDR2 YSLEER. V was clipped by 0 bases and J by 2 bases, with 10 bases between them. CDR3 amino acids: CASSQEGRGNYGYTF. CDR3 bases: TGCGCCAGCAGCCAAGAAGGTAGAGGGAACTATGGCTACACCTTC.

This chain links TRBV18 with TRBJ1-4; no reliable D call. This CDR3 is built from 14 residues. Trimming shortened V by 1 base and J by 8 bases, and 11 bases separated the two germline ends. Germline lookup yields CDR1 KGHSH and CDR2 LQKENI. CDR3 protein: CASSPQRMVEKLFF. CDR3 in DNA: TGTGCCAGCTCACCACAAAGGATGGTCGAAAAACTGTTTTTT.

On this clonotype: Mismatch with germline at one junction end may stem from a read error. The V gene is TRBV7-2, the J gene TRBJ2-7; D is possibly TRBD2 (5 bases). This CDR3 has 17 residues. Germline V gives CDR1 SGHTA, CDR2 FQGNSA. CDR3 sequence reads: CASSLARVVDRTYERYF. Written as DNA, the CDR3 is TGTGCCAGCAGCTTAGCGAGGGTTGTGGACCGCACCTACGAGCGGTACTTC.

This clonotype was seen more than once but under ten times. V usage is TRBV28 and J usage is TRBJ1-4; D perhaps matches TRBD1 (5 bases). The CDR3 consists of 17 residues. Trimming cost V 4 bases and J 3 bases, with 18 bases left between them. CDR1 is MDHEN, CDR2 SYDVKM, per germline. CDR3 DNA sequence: TGTGCCAGCAGTTACCTGGGACCTCTCACGGCTAATGAAAAACTGTTTTTT. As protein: CASSYLGPLTANEKLFF. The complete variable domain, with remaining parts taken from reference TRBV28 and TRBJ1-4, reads DVKVTQSSRYLVKRTGEKVFLECVQDMDHENMFWYRQDPGLGLRLIYFSYDVKMKEKGDIPEGYSVSREKKERFSLILESASTNQTSMYLCASSYLGPLTANEKLFFGSGTQLSVL.

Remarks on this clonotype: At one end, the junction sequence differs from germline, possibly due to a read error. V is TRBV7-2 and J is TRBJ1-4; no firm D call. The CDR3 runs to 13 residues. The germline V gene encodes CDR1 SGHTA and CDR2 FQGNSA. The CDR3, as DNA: TGTGCCAGCAGCTTCGGCCCTCCCGAAAACCTGTTTTTT. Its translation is CASSFGPPENLFF. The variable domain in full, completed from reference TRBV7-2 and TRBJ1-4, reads GAGVSQSPSNKVTEKGKDVELRCDPISGHTALYWYRQSLGQGLEFLIYFQGNSAPDKSGLPSDRFSAERTGGSVSTLTIQRTQQEDSAVYLCASSFGPPENLFFGSGTQLSVL.

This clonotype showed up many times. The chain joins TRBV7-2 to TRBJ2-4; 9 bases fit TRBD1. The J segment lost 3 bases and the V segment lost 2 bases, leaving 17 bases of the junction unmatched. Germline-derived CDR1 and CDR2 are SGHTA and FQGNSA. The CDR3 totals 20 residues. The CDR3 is CASSLPAGQGNRIDKNIQYF. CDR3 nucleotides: TGTGCCAGCAGCTTACCCGCGGGACAGGGAAATCGGATCGACAAAAACATTCAGTACTTC.

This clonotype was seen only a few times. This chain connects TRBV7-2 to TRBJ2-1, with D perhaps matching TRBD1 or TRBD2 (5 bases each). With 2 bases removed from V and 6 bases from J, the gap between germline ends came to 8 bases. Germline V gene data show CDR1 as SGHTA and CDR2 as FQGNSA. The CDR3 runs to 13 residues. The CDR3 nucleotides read TGTGCCAGCAGCTTACGGGACCGCAATGAGCAGTTCTTC. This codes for CASSLRDRNEQFF.

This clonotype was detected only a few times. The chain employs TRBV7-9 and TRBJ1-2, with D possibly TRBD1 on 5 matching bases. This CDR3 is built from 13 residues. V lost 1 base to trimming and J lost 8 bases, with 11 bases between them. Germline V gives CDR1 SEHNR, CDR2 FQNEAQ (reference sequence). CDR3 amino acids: CASSLGGLVGYTF. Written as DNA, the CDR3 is TGTGCCAGCAGCTTAGGGGGACTTGTCGGCTACACCTTC.

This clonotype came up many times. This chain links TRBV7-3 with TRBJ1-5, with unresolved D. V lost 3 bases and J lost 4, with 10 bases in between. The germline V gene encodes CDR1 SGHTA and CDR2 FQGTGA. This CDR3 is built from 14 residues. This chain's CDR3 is CASSFVSGNQPQHF. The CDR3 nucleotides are TGTGCCAGCAGCTTCGTAAGTGGGAATCAGCCCCAGCATTTT.

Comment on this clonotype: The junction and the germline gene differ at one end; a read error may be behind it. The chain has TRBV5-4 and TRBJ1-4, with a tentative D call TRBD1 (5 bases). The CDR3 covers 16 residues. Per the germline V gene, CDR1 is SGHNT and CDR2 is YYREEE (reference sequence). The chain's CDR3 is CASSSDLSGGYEKLIF. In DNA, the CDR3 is TGTGCCAGCAGCTCGGATCTGAGCGGGGGGTATGAAAAACTGATTTTT.